This T cell receptor (beta chain) was retrieved from a study of molecular identifiers for immune sequencing clone quantification. Study-wide points: Clonotypes topping 20 RNA copies carried over 97% of effector molecules but under 1% of naive ones.

With respect to this clonotype: The antigen remains unidentified. This may come from a read error, since a much larger clone is one base off.

CDR3 length equals 13 residues. Germline V gives CDR1 MDHEN, CDR2 SYDVKM. Every naive CD8 library was made from between about 18,000 and 1,100,000 sorted cells with 10%, 30% or 50% RNA. CD8+CD4-CCR7+CD45RA+ cells were sorted as naive CD8 T cells. TCRdb ran MiXCR on the PCR reads and lists one entry per CDR3 protein. The table records approximately 500,000 distinct CDR3 sequences, roughly 23% of them present only once. The J gene is TRBJ2-5, the V gene TRBV28, with D maybe TRBD1 (6 bases). The source of this sequence is a human donor in good health. Some libraries in this study had Jurkat cell RNA spiked in. Specimen: naive CD8+ T cells from blood, with Jurkat cell RNA spiked in. Subset here: FACS-sorted CD8+CD4-CCR7+CD45RA+ naive T cells. This CDR3 reads CAGSQTGSMTQYF. In DNA form, the CDR3 reads TGTGCCGGCAGTCAAACAGGGTCGATGACCCAGTACTTC.